This T cell receptor beta chain derives from a study of glioma-infiltrating T cells. Germline lookup yields CDR1 SGHTA and CDR2 FQGNSA. The junction had 4 bases not matched to a gene; V was cut back by 1 base and J by 4 bases. The CDR3 runs to 15 residues. Regarding the study as a whole: Gliomas, especially low-grade, showed above-expected tissue-blood divergence; non-neoplastic patients showed below.

The iRepertoire nested amplicon-rescue multiplex PCR amplified TCR alpha and beta CDR3s from RNA. TCRdb independently ran MiXCR on the multiplex PCR reads; one entry per CDR3 protein. The sample shows about 110,000 distinct CDR3 sequences, 20% to 30% of them seen only once. This clonotype was seen at least ten times. Its antigen is unknown. J is TRBJ2-7 and V is TRBV7-2; TRBD2 matches at 10 bases. The source material was glioma tissue, nonneoplastic brain tissue, or PBMCs (not recorded which). The TCR was taken from a human donor with low-grade glioma or glioblastoma, undergoing nonglioma brain surgery, or in good health (not recorded which). The CDR3 sequence is CASSLGLAGAYEQYF. For the CDR3, the DNA is TGTGCCAGCAGCTTAGGTCTAGCGGGAGCTTACGAGCAGTACTTC.